This paragraph reports one TCR beta chain. What it binds is not known. This sample also contains other DNA sequences that code for the same CDR3. Using 200 ng DNA, approximately 30,000 T cell genomes, the sorted-subset replicate PCRs were run. The table came from immunoSEQ multiplex PCR; TCRdb's copy has only in-frame clones and leaves some out. The sample gives about 960,000 clones, more than 75% of which show up once; around 1.4% is in the top ten. CDR3 length: 11 residues. V gave up 5 bases and J gave up 4 bases, with 6 bases separating them. Germline CDR1 reads SGHTA; CDR2 reads FQGNSA. Donors, without exception, were Caucasian adults residing in Nashville, Tennessee. CD4+ cells underwent separation, giving CD45RA+ naive and CD45RA-negative memory subsets. The source of the sample is a study of shared clonotypes between healthy human individuals. General observations from the study: Memory subsets generally showed smaller estimated richness than naive subsets did.

Sequences were obtained from memory CD4+ T cells sorted from blood. Subset meaning: CD45RA-negative fraction. V usage is TRBV7-2 and J usage is TRBJ2-7; D ambiguous. The sequence derives from a man between 18 and 29 years old in good health. The DNA for the CDR3 is TGTGCCAGCAGCCCTAGTTACGAGCAGTACTTC. Translated, it gives CASSPSYEQYF.